Listed below are T cell receptor beta chains from one sample, sequenced in a study of blood T cell repertoires in COVID-19. Here immunoSEQ multiplex PCR was the method, and the copy in TCRdb shows in-frame clones only, minus some. Here the sample spans about 110,000 clones, around 76% being singletons. The sequenced sample was peripheral blood. The receptors were gathered from a woman in her seventies with acute or convalescent COVID-19. The CDR3 runs from the conserved cysteine through the conserved F or W. A D gene is named only where the DNA matches it firmly.

>TRBD1|TRBJ2-3|TRBV3-1/TRBV3-2
CASSPGTGGGDTQYF
TGTGCCAGCAGTCCCGGGACAGGGGGCGGAGATACGCAGTATTTT
>.|TRBJ1-1|TRBV25-1
CASSESRGAILNTEAFF
TGTGCCAGCAGTGAAAGCAGGGGTGCCATTTTGAACACTGAAGCTTTCTTT
>.|TRBJ2-5|TRBV4-1
CASSQGPRGEETQYF
TGCGCCAGCAGCCAAGGTCCTAGAGGTGAAGAGACCCAGTACTTC
>.|TRBJ2-3|TRBV7-9
CASSPSTGYGTDTQYF
TGTGCCAGCAGCCCTTCGACGGGGTATGGCACAGATACGCAGTATTTT
>TRBD1|TRBJ2-5|TRBV19
CASRDRGDQETQYF
TGTGCCAGCCGGGACAGGGGTGACCAAGAGACCCAGTACTTC
>.|TRBJ1-1|TRBV5-1
CASSLGQGYAEAFF
TGCGCCAGCAGCTTGGGGCAGGGATACGCTGAAGCTTTCTTT
>.|TRBJ2-7|TRBV28
CASHKVRDTTYEQYF
TGTGCCAGCCACAAAGTCCGGGACACCACCTACGAGCAGTACTTC
>.|TRBJ1-1|TRBV6-5
CASSRGGRDTEAFF
TGTGCCAGCAGTAGAGGGGGGAGGGACACTGAAGCTTTCTTT
>TRBD1|TRBJ1-4|TRBV5-1
CASSLTGAYEKLFF
TGCGCCAGCAGCTTAACAGGGGCATATGAAAAACTGTTTTTT
>.|TRBJ2-7|TRBV15
CATRDRDKPSYEQYF
TGTGCCACCAGGGACCGGGACAAACCGTCCTACGAGCAGTACTTC